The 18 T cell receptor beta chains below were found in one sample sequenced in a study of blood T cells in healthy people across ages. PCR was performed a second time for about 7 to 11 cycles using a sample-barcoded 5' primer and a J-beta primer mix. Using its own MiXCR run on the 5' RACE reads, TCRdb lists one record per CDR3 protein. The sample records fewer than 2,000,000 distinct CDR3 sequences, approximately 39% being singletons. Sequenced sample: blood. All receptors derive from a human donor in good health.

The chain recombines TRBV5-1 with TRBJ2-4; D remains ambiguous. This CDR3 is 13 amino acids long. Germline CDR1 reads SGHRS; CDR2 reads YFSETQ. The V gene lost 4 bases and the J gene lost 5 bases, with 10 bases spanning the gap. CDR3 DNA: TGCGCCAGCAGCACGGACGGCGAAAACATTCAGTACTTC. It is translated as CASSTDGENIQYF.

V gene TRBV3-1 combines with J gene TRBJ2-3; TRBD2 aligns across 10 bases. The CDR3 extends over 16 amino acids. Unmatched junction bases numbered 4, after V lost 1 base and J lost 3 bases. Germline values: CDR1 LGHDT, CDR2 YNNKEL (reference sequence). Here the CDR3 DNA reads TGTGCCAGCAGCCAAGCTAGCGGGGGTATAACAGATACGCAGTATTTT. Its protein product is CASSQASGGITDTQYF.

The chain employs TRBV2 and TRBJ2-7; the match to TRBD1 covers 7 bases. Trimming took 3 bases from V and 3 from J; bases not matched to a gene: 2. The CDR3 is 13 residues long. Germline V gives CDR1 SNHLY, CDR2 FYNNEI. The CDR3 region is CASSDTGDYEQYF. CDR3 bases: TGTGCCAGCAGTGATACAGGGGACTACGAGCAGTACTTC.

CDR3 DNA: TGTGCCAGCTCCCCTCTAGCGGGAGAGTCCTACGAGCAGTACTTC. Translated: CASSPLAGESYEQYF. The chain recombines TRBV18 with TRBJ2-7; 10 bases agree with TRBD2. Germline loops: CDR1 KGHSH, CDR2 LQKENI. The CDR3 is 15 residues long. Unmatched junction bases numbered 6, after V lost 6 bases and J lost 1 base. Based on the CDR3 plus reference TRBV18 and TRBJ2-7, the full variable domain is NAGVMQNPRHLVRRRGQEARLRCSPMKGHSHVYWYRQLPEEGLKFMVYLQKENIIDESGMPKERFSAEFPKEGPSILRIQQVVRGDSAAYFCASSPLAGESYEQYFGPGTRLTVT.

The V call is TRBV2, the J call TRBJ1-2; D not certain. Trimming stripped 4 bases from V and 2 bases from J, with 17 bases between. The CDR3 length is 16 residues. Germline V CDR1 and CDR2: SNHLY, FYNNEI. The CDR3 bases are TGTGCCAGCAGTGTCGGCCCAGGACCGAACAACTATGGCTACACCTTC. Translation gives CASSVGPGPNNYGYTF.

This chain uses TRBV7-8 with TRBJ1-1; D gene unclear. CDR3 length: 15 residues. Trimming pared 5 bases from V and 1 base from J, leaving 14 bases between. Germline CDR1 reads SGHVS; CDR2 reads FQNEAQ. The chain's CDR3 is CASSRTWSGNTEAFF. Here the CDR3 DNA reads TGTGCCAGCAGCCGTACGTGGTCCGGGAACACTGAAGCTTTCTTT.

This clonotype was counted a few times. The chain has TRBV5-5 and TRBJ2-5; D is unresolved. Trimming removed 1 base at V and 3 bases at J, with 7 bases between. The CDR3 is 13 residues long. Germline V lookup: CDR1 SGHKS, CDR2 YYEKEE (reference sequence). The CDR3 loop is CASSLRLEETQYF. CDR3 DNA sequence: TGTGCCAGCAGCTTGAGGCTGGAAGAGACCCAGTACTTC.

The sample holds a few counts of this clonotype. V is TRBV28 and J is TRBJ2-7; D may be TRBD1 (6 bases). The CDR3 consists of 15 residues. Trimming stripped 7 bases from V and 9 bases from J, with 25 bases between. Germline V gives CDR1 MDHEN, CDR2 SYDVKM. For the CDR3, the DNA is TGTGCCAGCACCTATCAAGGGGGACCTACTAGAGGGCAGTACTTC. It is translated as CASTYQGGPTRGQYF.

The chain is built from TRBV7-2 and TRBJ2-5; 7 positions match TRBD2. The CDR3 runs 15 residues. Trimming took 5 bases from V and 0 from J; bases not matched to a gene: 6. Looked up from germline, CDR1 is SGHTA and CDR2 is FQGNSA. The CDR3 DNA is TGTGCCAGCAGCGTGGGACTACCCAACCAAGAGACCCAGTACTTC. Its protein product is CASSVGLPNQETQYF.

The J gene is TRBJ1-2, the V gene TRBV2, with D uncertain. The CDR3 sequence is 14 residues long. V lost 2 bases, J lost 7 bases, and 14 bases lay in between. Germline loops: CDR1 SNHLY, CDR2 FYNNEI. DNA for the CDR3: TGTGCCAGCAGTGAATGGCTGTCTGGGGTTGGCTACACCTTC. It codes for CASSEWLSGVGYTF.

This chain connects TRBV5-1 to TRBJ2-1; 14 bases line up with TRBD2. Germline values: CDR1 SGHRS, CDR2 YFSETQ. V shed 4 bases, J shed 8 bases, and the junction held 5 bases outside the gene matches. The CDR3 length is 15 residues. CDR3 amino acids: CASSGTSGGFDEQFF. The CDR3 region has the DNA TGCGCCAGCAGCGGGACTAGCGGGGGATTCGATGAGCAGTTCTTC. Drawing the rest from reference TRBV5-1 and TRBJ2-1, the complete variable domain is KAGVTQTPRYLIKTRGQQVTLSCSPISGHRSVSWYQQTPGQGLQFLFEYFSETQRNKGNFPGRFSGRQFSNSRSEMNVSTLELGDSALYLCASSGTSGGFDEQFFGPGTRLTVL.

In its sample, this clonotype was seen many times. The CDR3 here is CASSFQVNEQFF. The CDR3 nucleotides are TGTGCCAGCAGCTTTCAAGTCAATGAGCAGTTCTTC. The genes are TRBV7-4 and TRBJ2-1; D unclear. The V and J ends lost 3 bases and 6 bases respectively, with 6 bases between them. This CDR3 has 12 residues. Germline-derived CDR1 and CDR2 are SGHVT and SQSDAQ.

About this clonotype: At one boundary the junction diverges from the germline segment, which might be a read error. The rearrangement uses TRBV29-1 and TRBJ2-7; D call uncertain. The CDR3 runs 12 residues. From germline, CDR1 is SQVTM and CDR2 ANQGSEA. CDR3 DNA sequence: TGCAGCGCTGGGGTTCGCTCCTACGGGCAGTACTTC. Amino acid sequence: CSAGVRSYGQYF.

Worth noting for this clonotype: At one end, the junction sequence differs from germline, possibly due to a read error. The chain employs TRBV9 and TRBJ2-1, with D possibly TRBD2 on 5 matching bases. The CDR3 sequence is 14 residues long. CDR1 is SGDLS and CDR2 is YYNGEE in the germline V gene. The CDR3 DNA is TGTGTCAGCCAGCGAGCGGCTTCCTACAATGAGCAGTTCTTC. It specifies CVSQRAASYNEQFF.

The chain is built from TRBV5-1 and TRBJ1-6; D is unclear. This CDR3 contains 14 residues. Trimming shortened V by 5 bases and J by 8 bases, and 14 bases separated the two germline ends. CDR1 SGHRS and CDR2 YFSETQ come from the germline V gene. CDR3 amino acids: CASRQTGMDSPLHF. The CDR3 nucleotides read TGCGCCAGCAGACAAACGGGGATGGATTCACCCCTCCACTTT.

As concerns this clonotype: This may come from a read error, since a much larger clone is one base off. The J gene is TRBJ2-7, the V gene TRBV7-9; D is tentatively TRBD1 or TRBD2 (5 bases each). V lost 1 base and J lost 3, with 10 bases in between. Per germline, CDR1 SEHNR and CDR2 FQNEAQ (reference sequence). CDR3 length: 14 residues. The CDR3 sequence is CASSLVGDGYEQYF. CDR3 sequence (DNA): TGTGCCAGCAGCTTAGTGGGGGACGGCTACGAGCAGTACTTC.

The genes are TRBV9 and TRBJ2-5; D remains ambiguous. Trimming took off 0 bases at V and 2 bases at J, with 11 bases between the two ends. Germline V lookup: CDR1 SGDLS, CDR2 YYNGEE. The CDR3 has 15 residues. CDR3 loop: CASSVGGSPQETQYF. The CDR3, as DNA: TGTGCCAGCAGCGTAGGTGGCAGTCCACAAGAGACCCAGTACTTC. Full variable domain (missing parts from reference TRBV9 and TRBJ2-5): DSGVTQTPKHLITATGQRVTLRCSPRSGDLSVYWYQQSLDQGLQFLIQYYNGEERAKGNILERFSAQQFPDLHSELNLSSLELGDSALYFCASSVGGSPQETQYFGPGTRLLVL.

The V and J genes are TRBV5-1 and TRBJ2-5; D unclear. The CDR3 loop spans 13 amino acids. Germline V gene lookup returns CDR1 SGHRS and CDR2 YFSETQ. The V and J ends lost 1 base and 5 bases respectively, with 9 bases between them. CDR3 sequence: CASSLSPPETQYF. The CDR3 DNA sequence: TGCGCCAGCAGCTTGTCCCCGCCGGAGACCCAGTACTTC.